This T cell receptor beta chain was documented in a study of response to subunit inactivated influenza vaccine. This clonotype was detected ten times or more. Its antigen is as yet unknown. Trimming left V 2 bases short and J 9 bases short, with 13 bases between. The V gene's germline CDR1 is DFQATT and CDR2 SNEGSKA (reference sequence). The CDR3 runs to 12 residues. MiXCR, run by TCRdb on the RT-PCR reads, gives a single entry per CDR3 protein. The sample yields about 500,000 distinct CDR3 sequences, over 10% seen once. Points from the study as a whole: Each seasonal influenza vaccination recruits few new T cells, the authors suggested.

V gene TRBV20-1 combines with J gene TRBJ1-2; D might be TRBD1 (6 bases). The sequence came from a man in his fifties or sixties who received an inactivated influenza vaccine. Sequences were derived from PBMCs from blood, sampled 45 days after vaccination. CDR3 residues: CSARSRTESYTF. The CDR3 DNA reads TGCAGTGCTAGATCCCGGACAGAGAGCTACACCTTC.